The subject of this entry is one T cell receptor beta chain. The conserved final phenylalanine or tryptophan is absent from the CDR3, which likely points to a read error. The data derive from a study of CD8+CD57+ T cells in acquired aplastic anemia. Before being chosen for sequencing, patients had shown CD8+CD57+ cell expansion by flow cytometry. Investigators profiled TCR beta VDJ and CDR3 from genomic DNA template. From the reads, TCRdb called clonotypes with MiXCR, one entry per CDR3 protein. The sample consists of roughly 200,000 distinct CDR3 sequences, less than 75% of them appearing once. Germline assignment: CDR1 SGHTA and CDR2 FQGNSA. The CDR3 covers 16 residues.

The chain joins TRBV7-2 to TRBJ1-1; the D is unclear. The sequence derives from a human donor with aplastic anemia. Sequencing used sorted CD4+, CD8+, or CD8+CD57+ T cells (not recorded which) from PBMCs. The CDR3 loop reads CASLPHSAQTNTEAFS. As DNA, the CDR3 is TGTGCCAGCCTACCCCATTCGGCGCAGACTAACACCGAAGCTTTCTCT.